Shown below are 10 T cell receptor beta chains from a single sample sequenced in a study of T-cell memory formation after mild COVID-19. Each CDR3 protein is one row after TCRdb ran MiXCR on the 5' RACE reads. The profile shows about 190,000 distinct CDR3 sequences, 8% to 11% of them singletons. Sequencing was performed on PBMCs or a T cell subset sorted from them (not recorded which). Source of these receptors: a man aged 18 to 35 who had mild COVID-19 (a few samples of this study predate the infection). Cell type and time point are not known.

In DNA, the CDR3 is TGTGCCAGCAGCTTAGTACAGGGAGGGACAGATACGCAGTATTTT. Residues: CASSLVQGGTDTQYF. V gene TRBV7-2 combines with J gene TRBJ2-3; D might be TRBD2 (7 bases). V was clipped by 1 base and J by 3 bases, with 11 bases between them. The CDR3 length is 15 residues. Germline V gene sequence: CDR1 SGHTA, CDR2 FQGNSA.

This clonotype was observed a few times. CDR3 nucleotide sequence: TGTGCCACCAGTGATGGACTAGCGGGCTACAATGAGCAGTTCTTC. This codes for CATSDGLAGYNEQFF. This chain connects TRBV24-1 to TRBJ2-1, with TRBD2 matching 11 bases. With V trimmed by 3 bases and J by 3 bases, 0 bases remained unmatched. The CDR3 length is 15 residues. Germline V gives CDR1 KGHDR, CDR2 SFDVKD.

This clonotype has just a few counts. As DNA, the CDR3 is TGTGCCTGGAGTGTTATCGAGCGCTCACCCCTCCACTTT. Translating gives CAWSVIERSPLHF. V and J are TRBV30 and TRBJ1-6; D call uncertain. The V end lost 0 bases, the J end lost 10 bases, and 10 bases lay between the germline ends. The CDR3 loop spans 13 amino acids. CDR1 is GTSNPN and CDR2 is SVGIG in the germline V gene (reference sequence).

This sequence joins TRBV4-3 and TRBJ2-5; D possibly corresponds to TRBD1 (5 bases). V lost 1 base and J 4 bases, leaving 13 bases between the germline ends. The CDR3 has 15 residues. Germline values: CDR1 LGHNA, CDR2 YSLEER. The CDR3 sequence is CASSQGPGKLETQYF. The CDR3 DNA is TGCGCCAGCAGCCAAGGGCCAGGGAAACTAGAGACCCAGTACTTC.

This clonotype was found a few times. The rearrangement links TRBV18 to TRBJ2-2; TRBD2 is a possible D gene (7 bases). V was pared by 5 bases and J by 0 bases, with 16 bases between. Germline V lookup: CDR1 KGHSH, CDR2 LQKENI. This CDR3 has 17 residues. The CDR3 region is CASSSATGGTNTGELFF. The CDR3 coding sequence is TGTGCCAGCTCATCCGCTACGGGGGGCACGAACACCGGGGAGCTGTTTTTT. Together with reference TRBV18 and TRBJ2-2, the CDR3 gives the full variable domain: NAGVMQNPRHLVRRRGQEARLRCSPMKGHSHVYWYRQLPEEGLKFMVYLQKENIIDESGMPKERFSAEFPKEGPSILRIQQVVRGDSAAYFCASSSATGGTNTGELFFGEGSRLTVL.

V and J are TRBV4-1 and TRBJ2-5; weak D call: TRBD1 (6 bases). Between the trimmed V and J ends, which lost 4 bases and 1 base, there was a span of 10 bases. The CDR3 is made up of 14 amino acids. Germline CDR1 is MGHRA and CDR2 is YSYEKL. CDR3 region: CASSLGQLQETQYF. The CDR3 DNA follows: TGCGCCAGCAGCCTCGGACAGCTCCAAGAGACCCAGTACTTC.

In this sample, this clonotype turned up many times. The chain employs TRBV29-1 and TRBJ1-1; D is ambiguous. This CDR3 has 11 amino acids. Looked up from germline, CDR1 is SQVTM and CDR2 is ANQGSEA. V was trimmed by 7 bases and J by 1 base, leaving 7 bases between them. CDR3 region: CSGVRNTEAFF. The CDR3 nucleotides read TGCAGCGGTGTCCGGAACACTGAAGCTTTCTTT.

This chain connects TRBV28 to TRBJ2-7, with D unclear. The V and J ends lost 3 bases and 2 bases respectively, with 8 bases between them. Germline V gene lookup returns CDR1 MDHEN and CDR2 SYDVKM. The CDR3 has 13 residues. This chain's CDR3 is CASSFGQAYEQYV. The CDR3 nucleotides read TGTGCCAGCAGTTTCGGGCAGGCCTACGAGCAGTACGTC.

The chain uses TRBV5-1 and TRBJ2-3, with 11 nucleotides matching TRBD2. J was trimmed by 4 bases and V by 1 base; bases with no gene match: 8. The CDR3 consists of 17 residues. Per the germline V gene, CDR1 is SGHRS and CDR2 is YFSETQ. The CDR3 DNA follows: TGCGCCAGCAGCTTGCCTAGACTAGCGGGGCAAGCAGATACGCAGTATTTT. Protein sequence: CASSLPRLAGQADTQYF.

This clonotype came up a few times. The chain couples TRBV29-1 to TRBJ2-7; D may match TRBD1 or TRBD2 (6 bases each). Germline CDR1 and CDR2: SQVTM and ANQGSEA. V lost 2 bases and J lost 2, with 22 bases in between. This CDR3 has 17 residues. The CDR3 sequence: CSVERGEQGNRTYEQYV. In DNA form, the CDR3 reads TGCAGCGTTGAAAGGGGGGAACAGGGTAATAGGACCTACGAGCAGTACGTC.